The 20 T cell receptor beta chains below come from one sample, sequenced in a study of cytomegalovirus exposure and HLA in healthy donors. Vbeta (60) and Jbeta (13) primers were used in the PCR. Clones were sequenced by immunoSEQ multiplex PCR, and TCRdb holds only the in-frame ones, with some missing. The sample comprises 100,000 to 150,000 clones, approximately 75% of which are singletons, and under 5% rests with the top ten. Sequencing was performed on PBMCs. Source of these receptors: a man aged 30-40 years in good health and CMV-seronegative.

This clone has more than one count but fewer than ten. The DNA of the CDR3 is TGTGCCAGCAGTGATATTCGGGGTGGCTACGAGCAGTACTTC. Translation gives CASSDIRGGYEQYF. This chain joins TRBV6-1 and TRBJ2-5; tentatively, D is TRBD2 (5 bases). The end of the DNA aligns better with TRBJ2-7, so the J call may be wrong. Germline-derived CDR1 and CDR2 are MNHNS and SASEGT. The CDR3 runs to 14 residues.

The chain joins TRBV6-4 to TRBJ2-3; D is perhaps TRBD1 (6 bases). The germline V and J ends were trimmed by 0 bases and 3 bases, with 10 bases remaining between them. Germline V gene sequence: CDR1 MRHNA, CDR2 SNTAGT. This CDR3 has 15 amino acids. The CDR3 spells CASSDSIQGTDTQYF. Written as DNA, the CDR3 is TGTGCCAGCAGTGACTCGATACAGGGAACAGATACGCAGTATTTT.

This rearrangement joins TRBV29-1 to TRBJ1-5; maybe TRBD1 (5 bases). Trimming pared 6 bases from V and 3 bases from J, leaving 12 bases between. CDR1 is SQVTM and CDR2 is ANQGSEA in the germline V gene. The CDR3 is 13 residues long. The CDR3 nucleotides are TGCAGCGTGAGCACAGGCAACAATCAGCCCCAGCATTTT. It translates to CSVSTGNNQPQHF.

The chain joins TRBV5-6 to TRBJ1-1, with 7 bases identical to TRBD1. The trim removed 4 bases at V and 7 bases at J, leaving 4 bases unmatched. Germline V gene sequence: CDR1 SGHDT, CDR2 YYEEEE. The CDR3 covers 12 residues. The CDR3 loop is CASSHGTDEAFF. The CDR3 DNA reads as TGTGCCAGCAGCCACGGGACAGATGAAGCTTTCTTT.

The chain links TRBV2 to TRBJ1-1; unclear D gene. The CDR3 loop spans 11 amino acids. Germline CDR1 SNHLY, CDR2 FYNNEI. Between the trimmed V and J ends, which lost 1 base and 8 bases, there was a span of 5 bases. CDR3 loop: CASSEGREAFF. The DNA of the CDR3 is TGTGCCAGCAGTGAAGGTCGGGAAGCTTTCTTT.

For the CDR3, the DNA is TGTGCCAGCAGCGGACAGCTAGGCGACACTGAAGCTTTCTTT. Protein product: CASSGQLGDTEAFF. J is TRBJ1-1 and V is TRBV6-4, with a tentative D call TRBD1 (6 bases). From germline, CDR1 is MRHNA and CDR2 SNTAGT. This CDR3 is 14 amino acids long. The V end was cut by 6 bases, the J end by 3 bases, with 14 bases between.

This clone was counted a single time. The chain links TRBV19 to TRBJ2-5, with TRBD1 matching 8 bases. The DNA end lines up better with TRBJ2-7; the J call may be wrong. Per germline, CDR1 LNHDA and CDR2 SQIVND (reference sequence). The CDR3 contains 15 residues. The DNA of the CDR3 is TGTGCCAGCAGTCCGGGGCAGGGGGCACTCCACGAGCAGTACTTC. This sequence encodes CASSPGQGALHEQYF.

J is TRBJ2-2 and V is TRBV7-7, with 8 nucleotides matching TRBD1. The germline V gene encodes CDR1 SSHAT and CDR2 FNYEAQ (reference sequence). Germline trimming cut 4 bases from V and 5 bases from J; bases unmatched to any gene: 9. The CDR3 totals 16 residues. The CDR3 region is CASSSDRGKLTGELFF. DNA of the CDR3: TGTGCCAGCAGCTCCGACAGGGGCAAGTTAACCGGGGAGCTGTTTTTT.

The rearrangement joins TRBV5-6 to TRBJ2-5; no definite D call. This CDR3 is built from 13 residues. Per the germline V gene, CDR1 is SGHDT and CDR2 is YYEEEE. V was clipped by 0 bases and J by 3 bases, with 6 bases between them. The CDR3 sequence is CASSLDAEETQYF. The CDR3 DNA sequence: TGTGCCAGCAGCTTGGATGCGGAAGAGACCCAGTACTTC.

This clone was counted between two and nine times. The sample has other DNA sequences that encode this CDR3 too. The V gene is TRBV19, the J gene TRBJ2-7, with D maybe TRBD1 (6 bases). The V end was cut by 1 base, the J end by 4 bases, with 11 bases between. The germline gives CDR1 LNHDA, CDR2 SQIVND (reference sequence). The CDR3 covers 14 residues. The CDR3 loop is CASSIGGTTYEQYF. DNA for the CDR3: TGTGCCAGTAGTATAGGTGGGACAACTTACGAGCAGTACTTC.

The rearrangement joins TRBV5-1 to TRBJ1-5; TRBD1 matches at 10 bases. This CDR3 has 15 residues. V was pared by 5 bases and J by 5 bases, with 7 bases of the junction left unmatched. Germline-derived CDR1 and CDR2 are SGHRS and YFSETQ. CDR3 sequence (DNA): TGCGCCAGCAGTCTGACCGGGACAGGGGATCAGCCCCAGCATTTT. Translating gives CASSLTGTGDQPQHF.

The J gene is TRBJ2-7, the V gene TRBV28; D is ambiguous. Germline CDR1 and CDR2: MDHEN and SYDVKM. V was clipped by 5 bases and J by 0 bases, with 17 bases between them. The CDR3 extends over 16 amino acids. CDR3: CASSPRFRLGSYEQYF. The CDR3 DNA follows: TGTGCCAGCAGTCCCAGGTTCAGGTTGGGCTCCTACGAGCAGTACTTC.

The chain is built from TRBV16 and TRBJ2-5, with TRBD1 matching over 9 bases. CDR3 length equals 16 residues. V gave up 4 bases and J gave up 2 bases; unmatched junction bases: 8. Germline V gene lookup returns CDR1 KGHSY and CDR2 FQNENV. For the CDR3, the DNA is TGTGCCAGCAGCCCACGCTGGACAGGGGAGCAAGAGACCCAGTACTTC. Protein product: CASSPRWTGEQETQYF. Full variable domain (missing parts from reference TRBV16 and TRBJ2-5): GEEVAQTPKHLVRGEGQKAKLYCAPIKGHSYVFWYQQVLKNEFKFLISFQNENVFDETGMPKERFSAKCLPNSPCSLEIQATKLEDSAVYFCASSPRWTGEQETQYFGPGTRLLVL.

The chain carries TRBV4-1 and TRBJ2-7; D is unclear. The germline CDR1 and CDR2 sequences are MGHRA and YSYEKL. This CDR3 contains 13 residues. V was cut by 3 bases and J by 1 base, with 7 bases left in between. CDR3 protein: CASSHGGSYEQYF. The CDR3 region has the DNA TGCGCCAGCAGCCACGGCGGATCCTACGAGCAGTACTTC.

The table lists this clone with a few counts. The chain combines TRBV5-4 with TRBJ1-2; weak D call: TRBD1 (6 bases). The germline V gene has CDR1 SGHNT and CDR2 YYREEE (reference sequence). The CDR3 sequence is 13 residues long. Trimming took 5 bases from V and 2 from J, leaving 10 bases between them. The CDR3 nucleotides read TGTGCCAGCAGGAGGACAGAGAACTATGGCTACACCTTC. It specifies CASRRTENYGYTF.

This chain uses TRBV4-2 with TRBJ2-7; 8 bases are a match to TRBD1. The CDR3 has 15 amino acids. V dropped 0 bases and J dropped 2; count of bases not matched to a gene: 3. Germline V CDR1 and CDR2: LGHNA, YNFKEQ. The CDR3 protein is CASSQEVGQAYEQYF. CDR3 nucleotide sequence: TGTGCCAGCAGCCAAGAAGTGGGACAGGCCTACGAGCAGTACTTC.

In its sample, this clone was seen once. The chain is built from TRBV2 and TRBJ1-6; D may be TRBD1 (6 bases). V lost 6 bases and J 4 bases, leaving 19 bases between the germline ends. CDR3 length: 17 residues. The V gene's germline CDR1 is SNHLY and CDR2 FYNNEI. The chain's CDR3 is CASSDGTGGPYNSPLHF. The CDR3 region has the DNA TGTGCCAGCAGCGATGGGACGGGGGGGCCGTATAATTCACCCCTCCACTTT.

This clone was counted once. The chain joins TRBV30 to TRBJ2-3, with 9 positions matching TRBD1. The trim removed 2 bases at V and 4 bases at J, leaving 4 bases unmatched. Germline CDR1 is GTSNPN and CDR2 is SVGIG (reference sequence). The CDR3 consists of 14 residues. The CDR3 sequence is CAWSLRQGADTQYF. CDR3 nucleotides: TGTGCCTGGAGTCTCAGACAGGGGGCAGATACGCAGTATTTT.

This clone showed up just a few times. This chain uses TRBV9 with TRBJ2-2, with TRBD1 matching over 10 bases. Losses at the gene ends were 2 bases for V and 3 bases for J; bases not matched to a gene: 10. Germline loops: CDR1 SGDLS, CDR2 YYNGEE. The CDR3 runs 18 residues. The CDR3, as DNA: TGTGCCAGCAGCGTGGGACAGGGGTTTAGGTTTGACACCGGGGAGCTGTTTTTT. It encodes CASSVGQGFRFDTGELFF.

V gene TRBV10-3 combines with J gene TRBJ1-4; TRBD1 might be the D (6 bases). Trimming stripped 6 bases from V and 4 bases from J, with 12 bases between. The CDR3 extends over 14 amino acids. Per germline, CDR1 ENHRY and CDR2 SYGVKD. The CDR3 is CAISLQGFNEKLFF. The CDR3 region has the DNA TGTGCCATCAGCCTACAGGGTTTTAATGAAAAACTGTTTTTT.